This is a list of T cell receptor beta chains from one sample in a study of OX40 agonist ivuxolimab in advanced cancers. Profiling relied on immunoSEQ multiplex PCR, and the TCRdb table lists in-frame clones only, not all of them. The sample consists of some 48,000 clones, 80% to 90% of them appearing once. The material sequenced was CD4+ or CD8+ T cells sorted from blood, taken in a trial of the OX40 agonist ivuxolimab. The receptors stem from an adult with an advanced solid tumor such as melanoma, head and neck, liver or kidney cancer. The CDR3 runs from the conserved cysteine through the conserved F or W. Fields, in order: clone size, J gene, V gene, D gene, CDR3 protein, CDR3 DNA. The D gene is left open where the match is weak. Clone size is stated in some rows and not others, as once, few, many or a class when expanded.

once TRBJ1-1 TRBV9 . CASSVDSGKDTEAFF TGTGCCAGCAGCGTAGATTCCGGTAAGGACACTGAAGCTTTCTTT
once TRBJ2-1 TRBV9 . CASSVGVNYANEQFF TGTGCCAGCAGCGTTGGGGTTAACTACGCCAATGAGCAGTTCTTC
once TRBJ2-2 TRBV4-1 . CASSQRSPTNTGELFF TGCGCCAGCAGCCAACGGAGCCCGACGAACACCGGGGAGCTGTTTTTT
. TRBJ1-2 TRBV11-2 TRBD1 CASSTATGGASGYTF TGTGCCAGCAGCACAGCGACAGGGGGCGCGAGTGGCTACACCTTC
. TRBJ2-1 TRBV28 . CASSPGRNEQFF TGTGCCAGCAGTCCCGGGCGGAATGAGCAGTTCTTC
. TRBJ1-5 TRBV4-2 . CASSQDLRESNQPQHF TGTGCCAGCAGCCAAGATTTGAGGGAAAGCAATCAGCCCCAGCATTTT
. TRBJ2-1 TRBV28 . CASSLSAERFF TGTGCCAGCAGTTTATCAGCGGAGCGGTTCTTC
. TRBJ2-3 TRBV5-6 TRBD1 CASSWDRVVDTQYF TGTGCCAGCAGCTGGGACAGGGTCGTAGATACGCAGTATTTT
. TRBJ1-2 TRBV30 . CAWSVLLTYGYTF TGTGCCTGGAGTGTCCTACTCACTTATGGCTACACCTTC
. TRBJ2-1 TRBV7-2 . CASSSRDNYKYSYNEQFF TGTGCCAGCAGCTCCCGGGACAATTATAAGTACTCCTACAATGAGCAGTTCTTC
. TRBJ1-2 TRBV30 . CAWTFAGLYGYTF TGTGCCTGGACCTTCGCAGGACTCTATGGCTACACCTTC
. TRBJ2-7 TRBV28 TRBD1 CASSPRTGADEQYF TGTGCCAGCAGTCCCAGGACAGGGGCGGACGAGCAGTACTTC
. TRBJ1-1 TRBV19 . CASSIDLVRQNTEAFFGQGVEAFF .
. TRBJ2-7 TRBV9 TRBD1 CASSPTGTGGYEQYF TGTGCCAGCAGCCCCACCGGGACAGGGGGCTACGAGCAGTACTTC
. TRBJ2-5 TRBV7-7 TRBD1 CASSSFDRGLETQYF TGTGCCAGCAGCTCTTTCGACAGGGGGCTAGAGACCCAGTACTTC
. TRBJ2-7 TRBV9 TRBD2 CASSQAGGGLEQYF TGTGCCAGCAGCCAAGCGGGGGGAGGGCTTGAGCAGTACTTC
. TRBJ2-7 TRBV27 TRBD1 CASSPGQVPYEQYF TGTGCCAGCAGTCCGGGACAGGTGCCCTACGAGCAGTACTTC
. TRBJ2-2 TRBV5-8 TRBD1 CASSLVNSATGAGELFF TGTGCCAGCAGCTTGGTTAATTCGGCGACAGGGGCCGGGGAGCTGTTTTTT
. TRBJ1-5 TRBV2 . CASRTEGGSNQPQHF TGTGCCAGCAGGACCGAGGGGGGGAGCAATCAGCCCCAGCATTTT
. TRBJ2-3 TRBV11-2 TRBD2 CASSSNDGRADTQYF TGTGCCAGCAGCTCCAACGATGGGAGGGCAGATACGCAGTATTTT
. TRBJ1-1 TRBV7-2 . CASSLALVARAFF TGTGCCAGCAGCTTAGCGCTTGTTGCAAGAGCTTTCTTT
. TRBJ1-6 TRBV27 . CASSLRGLGATPLHF TGTGCCAGCAGTCTCAGGGGATTGGGGGCTACACCCCTCCACTTT
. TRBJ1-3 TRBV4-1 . CASSQDRDQQIRSGNTIYF TGCGCCAGCAGCCAAGATAGGGACCAGCAGATTCGCTCTGGAAACACCATATATTTT
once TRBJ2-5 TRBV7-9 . CASSPPDSDFQETQYF TGTGCCAGCAGCCCCCCAGACAGTGACTTCCAAGAGACCCAGTACTTC
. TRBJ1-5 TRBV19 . CASSIQGQPQHF TGTGCCAGTAGTATACAGGGGCAGCCCCAGCATTTT
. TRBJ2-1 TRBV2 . CASSEATGTPDNEQFF TGTGCCAGCAGTGAGGCCACCGGGACACCGGACAATGAGCAGTTCTTC
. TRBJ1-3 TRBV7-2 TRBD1 CASSLPDRGAGNTIYF TGTGCCAGCAGCTTACCGGACAGGGGCGCTGGAAACACCATATATTTT
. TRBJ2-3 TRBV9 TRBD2 CASSASSGGAADTQYF TGTGCCAGCAGCGCCTCTAGCGGGGGGGCGGCAGATACGCAGTATTTT